These 5 T cell receptor beta chains were sequenced from one sample in a study of Graves' ophthalmopathy and Graves' hyperthyroidism. RNA transcripts were the template, and TCR beta CDR3 regions were amplified from them. First-round RT-PCR with HTBI primers preceded a second-round multiplex PCR. One entry per CDR3 protein results from TCRdb running MiXCR on the multiplex PCR reads. The sample holds around 170,000 distinct CDR3 sequences, 37% seen once. Specimen: peripheral blood. These TCRs come from a woman in her thirties or forties with Graves' ophthalmopathy.

The rearrangement joins TRBV27 to TRBJ2-7; maybe TRBD1 (6 bases). The CDR3 is 15 residues long. Trimming removed 0 bases at V and 4 bases at J, with 13 bases between. Germline CDR1 and CDR2: MNHEY and SMNVEV (reference sequence). The chain's CDR3 is CASSLSPGAGYEQYF. The DNA for the CDR3 is TGTGCCAGCAGTTTATCGCCAGGGGCAGGTTACGAGCAGTACTTC.

This clonotype came up many times. The chain employs TRBV6-2 or TRBV6-3 and TRBJ1-5, with a tentative D call TRBD1 (5 bases). The CDR3 extends over 16 amino acids. Germline CDR1 and CDR2: MNHEY and SVGEGT. The ends were cut back, 2 bases at V and 2 bases at J, with 13 bases in the middle. CDR3 DNA: TGTGCCAGCAGTTACCAGGGCAGAGTGGGCAATCAGCCCCAGCATTTT. The encoded protein is CASSYQGRVGNQPQHF.

The chain uses TRBV28 and TRBJ2-4; 7 bases fit TRBD1. CDR3 length: 17 residues. Germline V CDR1 and CDR2: MDHEN, SYDVKM. V lost 0 bases, J lost 1 base, and 6 bases stayed unmatched. The CDR3 DNA sequence: TGTGCCAGCAGTTTATGGAACACAGGGGAGGCCAAAAACATTCAGTACTTC. Translated: CASSLWNTGEAKNIQYF.

This clonotype has only one observation. The rearrangement links TRBV27 to TRBJ1-1, with 7 positions matching TRBD1. From germline, CDR1 is MNHEY and CDR2 SMNVEV (reference sequence). The V gene end was trimmed by 6 bases and the J gene end by 0 bases; junction bases not matched to a gene: 7. The CDR3 contains 15 residues. CDR3 in DNA: TGTGCCAGCAGCCGACAGGGAATTCTGAACACTGAAGCTTTCTTT. Its protein is CASSRQGILNTEAFF.

J is TRBJ1-1 and V is TRBV12-3 or TRBV12-4; 11 positions match TRBD1. V lost 5 bases, J lost 5 bases, and 7 bases stayed unmatched. The length of the CDR3 is 15 residues. The CDR3 is CASSGGQGGWTEAFF. The CDR3 DNA reads TGTGCCAGCAGTGGGGGACAGGGGGGGTGGACTGAAGCTTTCTTT.